The present T cell receptor beta chain was sequenced within a study of shared clonotypes between healthy human individuals (dated by TCRdb to between 2020 and 2021). Regarding the research as a whole: The cohort comprised a couple of women and three men aged 18 to 49 years. Per donor, three plates each were used for CD4 naive and CD4 memory, two for CD8 naive, and one for CD8 memory. Each donor's leukapheresis produced roughly between roughly 0.9 and 9 billion PBMCs. To estimate repertoire size and how much clonotype sharing occurs between individuals, the study deeply sequenced the blood TCR repertoires of five or six healthy adults. Different laboratories and diverse techniques were used to prepare libraries and sequence TCR repertoires, to increase sequencing depth and limit assay-specific biases. Broad study findings and their caveats: Only blood was sampled, and tissue TCR repertoires likely differ from those in blood. Clonotypes shared by all four sorted-subset donors showed higher generation probabilities than non-shared clonotypes. When a handful of donors were compared, the shared fraction of clonotypes was 5% to 6.5% for naive CD4, around 3.6% for naive CD8, more than 2% for memory CD4, and 0.4% for memory CD8. The small number of donors limited the genetic and exposure-history diversity represented. Naive subsets generally had larger estimated clonotype richness than memory subsets. Even with the large sequencing depth, rarefaction of the sorted-subset datasets indicated that sequencing was incomplete. Pairwise subsampling indicated that sequencing depth was expected to affect the degree of clonotype sharing among donors.

A word on this clone: Its antigen specificity is not known. Base qualities are not provided; no much larger clone lies one nucleotide away.

The donors were healthy, HIV-negative adults with no recently reported acute infections or vaccinations. Every donor was a Caucasian adult living in Nashville, Tennessee, USA. The CD8 memory samples were a combination of magnetically selected CD45RO+ cells and CCR7-negative CD45RA+ effector memory (TemRA) cells. Blood was collected by leukapheresis, and PBMCs were isolated by Ficoll-Histopaque density gradient centrifugation and then cryopreserved in liquid nitrogen vapor phase. Purity and quantity of every magnetically sorted T cell population were checked by analytical flow cytometry. Genomic DNA was isolated from every sorted fraction and measured by UV absorbance on a Nanodrop 2000c. Using the deep immunoSEQ assay, multiplex PCR amplified TCR CDR3 regions from genomic DNA. Genomic DNA extracted from each cell subset was distributed evenly over all wells of several immunoSEQ 96-well plates, and each plate served as one replicate. Each replicate PCR for sorted subsets received 200 ng genomic DNA, equal to about 30,000 T cell genomes. The purified libraries were quantified using a Qubit 3.0 fluorometer, sized with a Bioanalyzer 2100, and then quantified again using the KAPA Library Quantification kit. Every immunoSEQ 96-well plate was sequenced on a dedicated single-read 150-cycle Illumina NextSeq 550 flow cell. Per the authors' processing: Because the immunoSEQ output included only junctional sequences and no quality scores, the filtering could not be the same as the filtering used for full-length reads. To assign V/J genes and CDR3, sequences were annotated against IMGT germline references using PyIR, a Python wrapper for IgBLAST v1.9. Any read was removed if the V/J assignment was weak (E-value above 1e-6), the CDR3 was missing, or the read contained stop codons, out-of-frame junctions, or ambiguous translated residues. V3J clonotypes were defined by identical inferred V gene, J gene, and CDR3 amino acid sequence. Percentage overlap between repertoires was calculated by dividing the number of shared unique clonotypes by the size of the smaller repertoire. Repertoire richness was assessed with RTK rarefaction, the Chao1 estimator, and Recon v2.1 estimates of unobserved clonotypes. OLGA was used to compute generation probabilities for all TCRbeta clonotypes that the gDNA method yielded from four donors. The source is immuneACCESS, and TCRdb retained only in-frame sequences with V and J called. Part of the clones is not carried over; for the studies checked, unresolved V genes explain less than half of this, and the remainder is unexplained. Clone size and the V and J calls come from that table; the DNA yielded D and trimming. This sample comprises roughly 720,000 clones, roughly 87% of them detected only once. About a third of the sample rests with the top ten.

The TCR originated in a man between 18 and 35 years old in good health. Some clones in this sample may be carry-over from other donors' samples. The source material was memory CD8+ T cells from PBMCs. Explained via the paper, the cell subset or site label denotes: CD45RO+ cells pooled with CCR7-negative TemRA cells.

The nucleotides read TGTGCCAGCAGTCCCTCGACCCATTCAGGGTATGGGCGGAGCAATCAGCCCCAGCATTTT. Translated, it reads CASSPSTHSGYGRSNQPQHF. The chain links TRBV28 with TRBJ1-5; perhaps TRBD1 is the D gene, with 5 bases matching. The CDR3 sequence holds 20 residues, the cysteine and phenylalanine included. This entry keeps only the CDR3 DNA: 60 bases, framed from base 1. Cut back by 5 bases and 1 base, the V and J ends lie 27 bases apart. In the germline V gene, CDR1 corresponds to MDHEN and CDR2 to SYDVKM. Extended through the reference TRBV28 and TRBJ1-5 proteins, this CDR3 yields the full variable domain: DVKVTQSSRYLVKRTGEKVFLECVQDMDHENMFWYRQDPGLGLRLIYFSYDVKMKEKGDIPEGYSVSREKKERFSLILESASTNQTSMYLCASSPSTHSGYGRSNQPQHFGDGTRLSIL.